Below, one T cell receptor beta chain is given with its context. The antigen remains undetermined. This entry is derived from a study of CD8 T cells in Susac syndrome. Regarding the study as a whole: TCR sequencing and HLA analysis covered a relatively small number of individuals.

V lost 3 bases, J lost 1 base, and 9 bases lay in between. The CDR3 totals 14 residues. Looked up from germline, CDR1 is SGHDN and CDR2 is FVKESK. Both CD4+ and CD8+ T cells were negatively isolated, and TEMRA cells underwent FACS enrichment. Roughly 0.45 to 1 ug RNA was reverse transcribed with random hexamers. An immunoSEQ multiplex PCR generated amplified TCR beta CDR3 products spanning 54 Vbeta and 13 Jbeta. Using its own MiXCR run on the immunoSEQ multiplex PCR reads, TCRdb lists one record per CDR3 protein. Counted here are 130,000 or so distinct CDR3 sequences, roughly 80% occurring once; the ten biggest clones make up around 0.51%.

This chain joins TRBV14 and TRBJ1-1; D gene unclear. Sequenced material: CD8+ T cells from PBMCs. This receptor was taken from a human donor with multiple sclerosis. CDR3 bases: TGTGCCAGCAGCCATGAGGAGGCGAACACTGAAGCTTTCTTT. Its protein is CASSHEEANTEAFF.